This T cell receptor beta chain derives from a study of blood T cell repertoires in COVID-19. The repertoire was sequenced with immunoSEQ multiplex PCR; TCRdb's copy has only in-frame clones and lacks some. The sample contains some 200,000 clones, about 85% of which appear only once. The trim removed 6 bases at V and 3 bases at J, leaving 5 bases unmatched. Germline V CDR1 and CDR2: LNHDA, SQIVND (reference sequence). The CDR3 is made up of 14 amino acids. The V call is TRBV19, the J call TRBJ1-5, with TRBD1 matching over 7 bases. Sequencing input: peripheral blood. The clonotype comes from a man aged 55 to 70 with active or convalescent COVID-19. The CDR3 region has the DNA TGTGCCAGTAGGATGACAGGGATCAATCAGCCCCAGCATTTT. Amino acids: CASRMTGINQPQHF.